The sequence of this T cell receptor (beta chain) was determined in a study of blood T cell repertoires in COVID-19. Study processing details: Amplified reference gene primers provided the basis for estimating nucleated cell counts. Clones were sequenced by immunoSEQ multiplex PCR, and TCRdb holds only the in-frame ones, with some missing. V and J calls and clone size are copied from that table; D and trimming were computed from the DNA. The data show 100,000 to 150,000 clones, around four fifths seen once. Germline assignment: CDR1 MNHEY and CDR2 SVGAGI. The CDR3 sequence is 15 residues long. Trimming cost V 6 bases and J 5 bases; bases outside gene matches: 6.

Sequencing was performed on peripheral blood. The sequence was collected from a human donor in a cohort sampled during active COVID-19. The rearrangement links TRBV6-5 to TRBJ2-5; 13 bases align to TRBD2. The CDR3 region is CASRSLTSGGETQYF. DNA for the CDR3: TGTGCCAGCAGATCTTTGACTAGCGGGGGGGAGACCCAGTACTTC.